This T cell receptor (beta chain) was recovered during a study of T-cell reconstitution after alpha-beta-depleted transplantation in children. This CDR3 region has 15 residues. Germline CDR1 SGHRS, CDR2 YFSETQ. With 0 bases removed from V and 3 bases from J, the gap between germline ends came to 13 bases. A TCRbeta library incorporating unique molecular identifiers was prepared. TCRdb recomputed calls from the PCR reads with MiXCR, one row per CDR3 protein. The sample holds around 700,000 distinct CDR3 sequences, around 13% seen once. In this sample, this clonotype turned up a few times. What it recognizes is unknown. Study-level results: Expanded graft clones numbering several hundred reportedly gave rise to alpha-beta T cells about two months after transplant. T-cell counts and diversity at one year following transplant were attributed mainly to newly produced T cells. In some patients, recipient T cells and intrathymic progenitors surviving conditioning explained high day-60 diversity.

Sequencing was performed on PBMCs, taken before TCRalphabeta/CD19-depleted stem cell transplant. V gene TRBV5-1 combines with J gene TRBJ2-7; D possibly corresponds to TRBD2 (5 bases). The clonotype was recovered from a girl under 10 years old with congenital amegakaryocytic thrombocytopenia, due to receive a stem cell transplant. The CDR3 loop is CASSLAVGGHYEQYF. The DNA of the CDR3 is TGCGCCAGCAGCTTGGCCGTAGGCGGGCACTACGAGCAGTACTTC. The entire variable domain, with the rest obtained from reference TRBV5-1 and TRBJ2-7, is as follows: KAGVTQTPRYLIKTRGQQVTLSCSPISGHRSVSWYQQTPGQGLQFLFEYFSETQRNKGNFPGRFSGRQFSNSRSEMNVSTLELGDSALYLCASSLAVGGHYEQYFGPGTRLTVT.